The 21 T cell receptor beta chains presented below share a single source sample, sequenced in a study of blood T cell repertoires in COVID-19. Measured with immunoSEQ multiplex PCR; TCRdb has only the in-frame clones, and not every one. The data contain 90,000 to 120,000 clones, more than 75% of them singletons. Sequences were obtained from peripheral blood. Receptors were obtained from a human donor in a cohort sampled during active COVID-19.

J is TRBJ2-1 and V is TRBV18; 10 nucleotides match TRBD2. Germline values: CDR1 KGHSH, CDR2 LQKENI. Germline trimming cut 0 bases from V and 4 bases from J; bases unmatched to any gene: 3. The CDR3 loop spans 16 amino acids. CDR3 nucleotide sequence: TGTGCCAGCTCACCACCGTCGGGACTAGCGTACAATGAGCAGTTCTTC. Protein: CASSPPSGLAYNEQFF.

This clone has only a few counts. The V gene is TRBV10-1, the J gene TRBJ2-2; D possibly corresponds to TRBD1 (5 bases). Germline loops: CDR1 WNHNN, CDR2 SYGVQD (reference sequence). This CDR3 spans 13 amino acids. Trimming stripped 6 bases from V and 5 bases from J, with 10 bases between. The CDR3 bases are TGCGCCAGCAGGTCCCAGGGTACCGGGGAGCTGTTTTTT. Protein sequence: CASRSQGTGELFF.

V is TRBV6-4 and J is TRBJ2-3; D gene ambiguous. The CDR3 is 14 residues long. The ends were cut back, 0 bases at V and 1 base at J, with 5 bases in the middle. Germline CDR1 reads MRHNA; CDR2 reads SNTAGT. The CDR3 protein is CASSDSHGTDTQYF. The DNA of the CDR3 is TGTGCCAGCAGTGACTCCCATGGCACAGATACGCAGTATTTT.

The chain carries TRBV3-1 (or the pseudogene TRBV3-2) and TRBJ2-7, with 7 bases that match TRBD1. Per germline, CDR1 LGHDT and CDR2 YNNKEL (reference sequence). The CDR3 sequence is 14 residues long. V lost 1 base, J lost 7 bases, and 7 bases stayed unmatched. The CDR3 is CASSQGQGVREQYF. The CDR3 DNA sequence: TGTGCCAGCAGCCAAGGGCAGGGGGTGAGGGAGCAGTACTTC.

This clone occurred once. The gene calls are TRBV5-1 and TRBJ2-3, with TRBD2 matching 7 bases. J lost 0 bases, V lost 4 bases, and 5 bases had no gene match. This CDR3 contains 15 residues. CDR1 and CDR2 (germline): SGHRS, YFSETQ. The CDR3 DNA reads as TGCGCCAGCAGCCCACCGGGGGGAAGCACAGATACGCAGTATTTT. Its protein product is CASSPPGGSTDTQYF.

This chain connects TRBV4-1 to TRBJ2-3; 9 nucleotides align to TRBD2. The CDR3 contains 17 residues. V lost 1 base to trimming and J lost 1 base; unmatched junction nucleotides: 6. Looked up from germline, CDR1 is MGHRA and CDR2 is YSYEKL. The CDR3 protein is CASSQGGAGGGTDTQYF. As DNA, the CDR3 is TGCGCCAGCAGCCAAGGGGGAGCGGGAGGCGGCACAGATACGCAGTATTTT.

The J gene is TRBJ1-4, the V gene TRBV25-1, with D hard to call. This CDR3 has 18 residues. Between the trimmed V and J ends, which lost 1 base and 3 bases, there was a span of 18 bases. The germline V gene has CDR1 MGHDK and CDR2 SYGVNS. CDR3 sequence (DNA): TGTGCCAGCAGTGAATGGGTTGAGGGTATGCTGTCTAATGAAAAACTGTTTTTT. Its translation: CASSEWVEGMLSNEKLFF.

J is TRBJ2-3 and V is TRBV4-3, with 11 bases aligning to TRBD2. The CDR3 has 18 residues. Germline V lookup: CDR1 LGHNA, CDR2 YSLEER. The junction had 8 bases not matched to a gene; V was cut back by 2 bases and J by 1 base. DNA for the CDR3: TGCGCCAGCAGCCAAAACCTAGCGGGGGGATACCGCACAGATACGCAGTATTTT. Its protein product is CASSQNLAGGYRTDTQYF.

The J gene is TRBJ2-3, the V gene TRBV27, with 7 bases identical to TRBD1. The germline V gene encodes CDR1 MNHEY and CDR2 SMNVEV (reference sequence). The V segment lost 6 bases and the J segment 4 bases; nucleotides outside the gene matches: 7. This CDR3 is 14 amino acids long. CDR3: CASSPGQPADTQYF. In nucleotides, the CDR3 is TGTGCCAGCAGCCCGGGACAGCCTGCAGATACGCAGTATTTT.

The rearrangement joins TRBV10-3 to TRBJ2-7; TRBD2 is a possible D gene (6 bases). The CDR3 runs 15 residues. V was shortened by 4 bases and J by 2 bases, with 15 bases between the two germline ends. Germline values: CDR1 ENHRY, CDR2 SYGVKD. The CDR3 bases are TGTGCCATCAGTGTGACGGAGGCGGGGACCTACGAGCAGTACTTC. Translation gives CAISVTEAGTYEQYF.

The V gene is TRBV4-1, the J gene TRBJ2-5; maybe TRBD1 (6 bases). V shed 1 base and J shed 0 bases, with 12 bases lying between them. In germline, CDR1 is MGHRA, CDR2 YSYEKL. CDR3 length: 16 residues. The CDR3 reads CASSQAQGKNQETQYF. DNA for the CDR3: TGCGCCAGCAGCCAAGCTCAGGGGAAAAACCAAGAGACCCAGTACTTC.

This chain joins TRBV2 and TRBJ1-4, with TRBD1 matching over 10 bases. From germline, CDR1 is SNHLY and CDR2 FYNNEI. This CDR3 spans 18 amino acids. V trimming: 3 bases; J trimming: 8 bases; junction bases outside the gene matches: 15. This CDR3 reads CASSDRQGANGVQEKLFF. CDR3 sequence (DNA): TGTGCCAGCAGTGACCGACAGGGGGCGAACGGTGTACAAGAAAAACTGTTTTTT.

J is TRBJ1-4 and V is TRBV15, with 7 bases aligning to TRBD1. Germline V gene lookup returns CDR1 LNHNV and CDR2 YYDKDF (reference sequence). Trimming cost V 0 bases and J 8 bases; bases outside gene matches: 6. The CDR3 covers 15 residues. DNA for the CDR3: TGTGCCACCAGCAGAGATAACACAGGGGCCGAAAAACTGTTTTTT. It specifies CATSRDNTGAEKLFF.

The rearrangement joins TRBV20-1 to TRBJ1-4; TRBD1 might be the D (5 bases). CDR1 is DFQATT and CDR2 is SNEGSKA in the germline V gene (reference sequence). This CDR3 is built from 15 residues. Trimming removed 3 bases at V and 1 base at J, with 12 bases between. The CDR3 DNA reads TGCAGTGCTAGTGACAGTCTAGGAACTAATGAAAAACTGTTTTTT. This sequence encodes CSASDSLGTNEKLFF.

The chain couples TRBV10-3 to TRBJ1-5; 7 nucleotides align to TRBD1. From germline, CDR1 is ENHRY and CDR2 SYGVKD. V lost 0 bases, J lost 9 bases, and 11 bases stayed unmatched. This CDR3 contains 16 residues. The CDR3 sequence is CAISESIGQAHWPQHF. The CDR3 region has the DNA TGTGCCATCAGTGAGTCGATAGGACAGGCCCATTGGCCCCAGCATTTT.

The chain joins TRBV7-9 to TRBJ1-2; the match to TRBD1 covers 7 bases. Germline trimming cut 1 base from V and 13 bases from J; bases unmatched to any gene: 12. The CDR3 has 14 amino acids. The germline V gene has CDR1 SEHNR and CDR2 FQNEAQ (reference sequence). Here the CDR3 reads CASSLEVLGDSATF. DNA for the CDR3: TGTGCCAGCAGCTTAGAGGTGCTGGGGGACAGTGCCACCTTC.

This rearrangement joins TRBV6-6 to TRBJ1-3; D perhaps matches TRBD1 (6 bases). The germline CDR1 and CDR2 sequences are MNHNY and SVGAGI (reference sequence). With 2 bases removed from V and 7 bases from J, the gap between germline ends came to 15 bases. The CDR3 is 15 residues long. In nucleotides, the CDR3 is TGTGCCAGCAGTTACGGGCAGGGGAAGGGTAACACCATATATTTT. It yields the protein CASSYGQGKGNTIYF.

This CDR3 reads CASSFWRVGGQPQHF. The CDR3 coding sequence is TGTGCCAGCAGTTTCTGGCGGGTGGGGGGTCAGCCCCAGCATTTT. The rearrangement joins TRBV28 to TRBJ1-5, with D possibly being TRBD1 (5 bases). V was cut by 3 bases and J by 6 bases, with 15 bases left in between. Germline V gives CDR1 MDHEN, CDR2 SYDVKM. CDR3 length: 15 amino acids.

This chain links TRBV29-1 with TRBJ1-1; TRBD1 agrees at 11 bases. Germline V gene sequence: CDR1 SQVTM, CDR2 ANQGSEA. Trimming took 6 bases from V and 3 from J; bases not matched to a gene: 3. This CDR3 region has 13 residues. CDR3 in amino acids: CSVGQGEYTEAFF. Written as DNA, the CDR3 is TGCAGCGTGGGACAGGGGGAGTACACTGAAGCTTTCTTT.

The chain is built from TRBV29-1 and TRBJ2-1, with D hard to call. The CDR3 is made up of 13 amino acids. CDR1 is SQVTM and CDR2 is ANQGSEA in the germline V gene. Trimming left V 4 bases short and J 6 bases short, with 13 bases between. CDR3: CSVVQNSGNEQFF. The CDR3 nucleotides read TGCAGCGTTGTACAGAATTCCGGCAATGAGCAGTTCTTC.

V gene TRBV12-3 or TRBV12-4 combines with J gene TRBJ2-7; TRBD1 might be the D (5 bases). Trimming left V 6 bases short and J 6 bases short, with 12 bases between. The CDR3 has 12 residues. The CDR3 spells CASSQQGFEQYF. In DNA, the CDR3 is TGTGCCAGCAGCCAGCAGGGCTTCGAGCAGTACTTC.